Shown below are 32 T cell receptor beta chains from a single sample sequenced in a study of Ad26.COV2.S vaccination and SARS-CoV-2 variants. As for treatment: around 19 received Ad26.COV2.S at low or high dose, single or two shots; 5 received placebo; per-sample allocation not given. After the first vaccine or placebo injection, samples were drawn on day 63. TCRdb keeps only in-frame clones here, not all; method: immunoSEQ multiplex PCR. The table has 350,000 to 600,000 clones, 80% to 90% seen once. The sequencing used peripheral blood, collected in a trial of Ad26.COV2.S vaccine versus placebo. The source of these receptors is a person between 18 and 60 years old who received the Ad26.COV2.S COVID-19 vaccine or a placebo.

The chain uses TRBV7-9 and TRBJ1-4; possible D gene TRBD1, 6 bases. This CDR3 has 19 residues. The germline V gene encodes CDR1 SEHNR and CDR2 FQNEAQ (reference sequence). V was clipped by 1 base and J by 10 bases, with 28 bases between them. The CDR3 spells CASSLERQGIEIGVGKLFF. The CDR3 nucleotides are TGTGCCAGCAGCTTAGAAAGGCAGGGGATTGAGATCGGAGTCGGAAAACTGTTTTTT.

V is TRBV27 and J is TRBJ1-1; weak D call: TRBD1 (6 bases). Deletions cut 6 bases from V and 7 bases from J, with 18 bases between. The germline CDR1 and CDR2 sequences are MNHEY and SMNVEV (reference sequence). CDR3 length: 14 amino acids. The CDR3 reads CASSPDSQRGEAFF. CDR3 bases: TGTGCCAGCAGCCCGGACAGCCAGAGAGGTGAAGCTTTCTTT.

The V call is TRBV28, the J call TRBJ2-5; D is unresolved. V was shortened by 6 bases and J by 1 base, with 15 bases between the two germline ends. The CDR3 has 15 amino acids. CDR1 and CDR2 (germline): MDHEN, SYDVKM. The CDR3 DNA reads as TGTGCCAGCAGCCGTCAAACTGGGTCCCAAGAGACCCAGTACTTC. Translation: CASSRQTGSQETQYF.

V and J are TRBV2 and TRBJ1-6; tentatively, D is TRBD1 (6 bases). Trimming took 4 bases from V and 9 from J, leaving 16 bases between them. The CDR3 is 15 residues long. Per the germline V gene, CDR1 is SNHLY and CDR2 is FYNNEI. The CDR3 region is CASSVTGGPTSPLHF. CDR3 nucleotide sequence: TGTGCCAGCAGTGTGACAGGAGGCCCCACTTCACCCCTCCACTTT.

The chain joins TRBV11-2 to TRBJ1-1, with TRBD1 as a possible D gene (5 bases). The germline V and J ends were trimmed by 1 base and 3 bases, with 12 bases remaining between them. The CDR3 is 15 amino acids. The germline V gene encodes CDR1 SGHAT and CDR2 FQNNGV. The chain's CDR3 is CASSLVRGGYTEAFF. CDR3 sequence (DNA): TGTGCCAGCAGCTTAGTTAGGGGAGGGTACACTGAAGCTTTCTTT.

The genes are TRBV3-1 (or the pseudogene TRBV3-2) and TRBJ1-4; possible D gene TRBD1, 6 bases. The CDR3 covers 12 residues. Looked up from germline, CDR1 is LGHDT and CDR2 is YNNKEL (reference sequence). V lost 1 base and J lost 11, with 8 bases in between. The CDR3 coding sequence is TGTGCCAGCAGCCAAGTCACAGGGAAACTGTTTTTT. Its protein is CASSQVTGKLFF.

In this sample, this clone turned up once. The rearrangement joins TRBV4-2 to TRBJ2-5, with 8 bases that match TRBD1. The CDR3 sequence is 15 residues long. The germline V gene encodes CDR1 LGHNA and CDR2 YNFKEQ. After removal of 1 base from V and 5 bases from J, the junction contained 6 bases not matched to a gene. The CDR3 DNA reads as TGTGCCAGCAGCCAAGGGAACAGGGGGACGGAGACCCAGTACTTC. Translating it yields CASSQGNRGTETQYF.

The chain joins TRBV28 to TRBJ2-5, with 13 positions matching TRBD2. The CDR3 consists of 15 residues. The germline CDR1 and CDR2 sequences are MDHEN and SYDVKM. V lost 3 bases and J lost 2; bases outside the gene matches: 0. DNA of the CDR3: TGTGCCAGCAGTTTGACTAGCGGGGGGCAAGAGACCCAGTACTTC. Its translation: CASSLTSGGQETQYF.

The chain recombines TRBV30 with TRBJ1-3; D is ambiguous. Per germline, CDR1 GTSNPN and CDR2 SVGIG (reference sequence). CDR3 length: 14 amino acids. Trimming pared 3 bases from V and 2 bases from J, leaving 11 bases between. CDR3 in DNA: TGTGCCTGGAGCACTGGACTAGCTGGAAACACCATATATTTT. It codes for CAWSTGLAGNTIYF.

The CDR3 nucleotides are TGTGCCAGCAGTTACCGGTCTGGTCGGGGTCACGCCTACAATGAGCAGTTCTTC. This codes for CASSYRSGRGHAYNEQFF. The chain joins TRBV6-2 or TRBV6-3 to TRBJ2-1, with D possibly matching TRBD2 (5 bases). Between the trimmed V and J ends, which lost 2 bases and 2 bases, there was a span of 19 bases. The germline V gene has CDR1 MNHEY and CDR2 SVGEGT. The CDR3 length is 18 residues.

The chain carries TRBV4-2 and TRBJ2-1; 9 bases fit TRBD2. This CDR3 contains 19 residues. Germline CDR1 LGHNA, CDR2 YNFKEQ. The ends lost 2 bases at V and 0 bases at J; junction bases unmatched: 11. CDR3 coding DNA: TGTGCCAGCAGCCAACTGGCGGGAGGGCCCGGGGGCTCCTACAATGAGCAGTTCTTC. The encoded protein is CASSQLAGGPGGSYNEQFF.

This chain links TRBV28 with TRBJ2-1, with TRBD2 matching over 10 bases. V shed 2 bases, J shed 8 bases, and the junction held 9 bases outside the gene matches. The CDR3 consists of 16 residues. Germline V CDR1 and CDR2: MDHEN, SYDVKM. The CDR3 nucleotides read TGTGCCAGCAGTTTAAGCCTAGCGGGAGCAGTTGATGAGCAGTTCTTC. Encoded protein: CASSLSLAGAVDEQFF.

V usage is TRBV25-1 and J usage is TRBJ1-4; possible D gene TRBD1, 6 bases. This CDR3 is 14 amino acids long. With 4 bases removed from V and 7 bases from J, the gap between germline ends came to 13 bases. Germline V CDR1 and CDR2: MGHDK, SYGVNS. CDR3 sequence: CASSGGEGGEKLFF. The CDR3, as DNA: TGTGCCAGCAGTGGAGGGGAGGGGGGTGAAAAACTGTTTTTT.

V is TRBV30 and J is TRBJ1-3, with D unclear. CDR3 length: 18 residues. Germline assignment: CDR1 GTSNPN and CDR2 SVGIG (reference sequence). Trimming shortened V by 2 bases and J by 0 bases, and 20 bases separated the two germline ends. Here the CDR3 DNA reads TGTGCCTGGAGTTTCGGGGTCCAATTCCAAAGCTCTGGAAACACCATATATTTT. It is translated as CAWSFGVQFQSSGNTIYF.

The CDR3 loop is CASSDGFGDEAFF. CDR3 nucleotides: TGTGCCAGCAGCGATGGATTTGGGGATGAAGCTTTCTTT. The V gene is TRBV9, the J gene TRBJ1-1; D is undetermined. Germline CDR1 SGDLS, CDR2 YYNGEE. The V gene lost 3 bases and the J gene lost 7 bases, with 13 bases spanning the gap. There are 13 residues in the CDR3.

The CDR3 reads CASSKIAEAFF. In DNA, the CDR3 is TGTGCCAGCAGTAAGATAGCTGAAGCTTTCTTT. The chain couples TRBV28 to TRBJ1-1; no firm D call. The CDR3 has 11 residues. V was pared by 5 bases and J by 6 bases, with 7 bases between. Germline V gene data show CDR1 as MDHEN and CDR2 as SYDVKM. Full variable domain (remainder filled in from reference TRBV28 and TRBJ1-1): DVKVTQSSRYLVKRTGEKVFLECVQDMDHENMFWYRQDPGLGLRLIYFSYDVKMKEKGDIPEGYSVSREKKERFSLILESASTNQTSMYLCASSKIAEAFFGQGTRLTVV.

This sequence joins TRBV18 and TRBJ1-5, with 7 bases that match TRBD1. Germline CDR1 is KGHSH and CDR2 is LQKENI. Trimming at V came to 1 base and at J to 0 bases, leaving 6 bases not matched to a gene. This CDR3 has 17 residues. DNA for the CDR3: TGTGCCAGCTCACCACAAGGGACAGCTATTAGCAATCAGCCCCAGCATTTT. This gives the protein CASSPQGTAISNQPQHF.

This chain uses TRBV18 with TRBJ1-5; D gene ambiguous. The V gene's germline CDR1 is KGHSH and CDR2 LQKENI. V was pared by 3 bases and J by 7 bases, with 7 bases between. CDR3 length: 12 amino acids. For the CDR3, the DNA is TGTGCCAGCTCACCGGGCATGCAGCCCCAGCATTTT. It translates to CASSPGMQPQHF.

CDR3 sequence reads: CASSPSVLAGGPSYEQYF. CDR3 coding DNA: TGTGCCAGCAGCCCGTCGGTACTAGCGGGAGGGCCCTCCTACGAGCAGTACTTC. The V call is TRBV28, the J call TRBJ2-7; 13 bases map to TRBD2. CDR1 and CDR2 (germline): MDHEN, SYDVKM. This CDR3 spans 18 amino acids. J gave up 0 bases and V 6 bases, and 11 bases lay outside the gene matches.

This clone was observed a single time. The chain is built from TRBV30 and TRBJ2-1, with D perhaps assigned TRBD1 or TRBD2 (6 bases each). V was cut by 0 bases and J by 10 bases, with 7 bases left in between. This CDR3 contains 11 residues. The germline CDR1 and CDR2 sequences are GTSNPN and SVGIG (reference sequence). As DNA, the CDR3 is TGTGCCTGGAGTGTAGGGGGGGAGCAGTTCTTC. Translated, it gives CAWSVGGEQFF. Based on the CDR3 plus reference TRBV30 and TRBJ2-1, the full variable domain is SQTIHQWPATLVQPVGSPLSLECTVEGTSNPNLYWYRQAAGRGLQLLFYSVGIGQISSEVPQNLSASRPQDRQFILSSKKLLLSDSGFYLCAWSVGGEQFFGPGTRLTVL.

The chain joins TRBV2 to TRBJ2-2; no definite D call. V was clipped by 6 bases and J by 7 bases, with 9 bases between them. The CDR3 is made up of 12 amino acids. Germline CDR1 and CDR2: SNHLY and FYNNEI. This CDR3 is CASRVGNGELFF. The CDR3 DNA follows: TGTGCCAGCAGAGTGGGGAACGGGGAGCTGTTTTTT. The full variable domain, in which reference TRBV2 and TRBJ2-2 provide the parts outside the CDR3, is EPEVTQTPSHQVTQMGQEVILRCVPISNHLYFYWYRQILGQKVEFLVSFYNNEISEKSEIFDDQFSVERPDGSNFTLKIRSTKLEDSAMYFCASRVGNGELFFGEGSRLTVL.

DNA of the CDR3: TGTGCCAGCACCCCGGGACTCTCCTACAATGAGCAGTTCTTC. Its translation: CASTPGLSYNEQFF. The chain has TRBV27 and TRBJ2-1; D possibly corresponds to TRBD2 (6 bases). CDR3 size: 14 residues. CDR1 is MNHEY, CDR2 SMNVEV, per germline (reference sequence). V was shortened by 7 bases and J by 0 bases, with 10 bases between the two germline ends.

The chain uses TRBV28 and TRBJ2-7; D is unresolved. Germline CDR1 and CDR2: MDHEN and SYDVKM. This CDR3 is 12 amino acids long. With 1 base removed from V and 3 bases from J, the gap between germline ends came to 4 bases. This chain's CDR3 is CASSLYSYEQYF. DNA of the CDR3: TGTGCCAGCAGTTTATACAGCTACGAGCAGTACTTC.

J is TRBJ2-7 and V is TRBV27; TRBD2 might be the D (5 bases). The V and J ends lost 6 bases and 3 bases respectively, with 15 bases between them. The CDR3 loop spans 14 amino acids. The germline CDR1 and CDR2 sequences are MNHEY and SMNVEV (reference sequence). As DNA, the CDR3 is TGTGCCAGCAGGCCACACACTAGAGACTACGAGCAGTACTTC. Protein product: CASRPHTRDYEQYF.

The chain employs TRBV7-9 and TRBJ2-7; D is perhaps TRBD2 (6 bases). The CDR3 covers 15 residues. CDR1 SEHNR and CDR2 FQNEAQ come from the germline V gene (reference sequence). The V end lost 4 bases, the J end lost 5 bases, and 18 bases lay between the germline ends. The CDR3 is CASSSELALPNEQYF. As DNA, the CDR3 is TGTGCCAGCAGCTCCGAACTAGCCCTCCCAAACGAGCAGTACTTC.

This sequence joins TRBV6-5 and TRBJ2-2; the match to TRBD2 covers 11 bases. Germline V CDR1 and CDR2: MNHEY, SVGAGI. V trimming: 4 bases; J trimming: 9 bases; junction bases outside the gene matches: 7. This CDR3 region has 15 residues. This chain's CDR3 is CASSSFRLAGRELFF. The CDR3 DNA reads as TGTGCCAGCAGTTCCTTTCGACTAGCGGGACGGGAGCTGTTTTTT.

V is TRBV2 and J is TRBJ2-7; D call uncertain. The V and J ends lost 4 bases and 7 bases respectively, with 8 bases between them. CDR1 and CDR2 from the germline V gene are SNHLY and FYNNEI. There are 11 residues in the CDR3. The CDR3 is CASSGGLEQYF. The CDR3, as DNA: TGTGCCAGCAGTGGAGGCTTGGAGCAGTACTTC.

The chain links TRBV7-8 to TRBJ2-2; D call uncertain. This CDR3 is 12 amino acids long. Germline V gives CDR1 SGHVS, CDR2 FQNEAQ. V was clipped by 4 bases and J by 4 bases, with 4 bases between them. This CDR3 reads CASSYRTGELFF. CDR3 nucleotides: TGTGCCAGCAGCTACCGCACCGGGGAGCTGTTTTTT.

The J gene is TRBJ1-5, the V gene TRBV16; possibly TRBD1 for D (6 bases). The germline CDR1 and CDR2 sequences are KGHSY and FQNENV. CDR3 size: 16 residues. Trimming stripped 5 bases from V and 1 base from J, with 15 bases between. CDR3 coding DNA: TGTGCCAGCAGCACAGGGCCTGGCATGAGCAATCAGCCCCAGCATTTT. This sequence encodes CASSTGPGMSNQPQHF.

This clone was seen a handful of times. V and J are TRBV2 and TRBJ1-1, with TRBD1 matching 7 bases. Germline loops: CDR1 SNHLY, CDR2 FYNNEI. The J segment lost 11 bases and the V segment lost 5 bases, leaving 5 bases of the junction unmatched. This CDR3 is built from 11 residues. The CDR3 here is CASSTGALAFF. In DNA, the CDR3 is TGTGCCAGCAGTACAGGGGCGTTGGCTTTCTTT.

This clone is a singleton in its sample. The V call is TRBV7-9, the J call TRBJ1-3, with D possibly TRBD1 on 6 matching bases. The germline V gene has CDR1 SEHNR and CDR2 FQNEAQ (reference sequence). The CDR3 contains 16 residues. V was clipped by 2 bases and J by 0 bases, with 11 bases between them. The CDR3 nucleotides read TGTGCCAGCAGCTTATTTGCGGACAGCTCTGGAAACACCATATATTTT. This translates into CASSLFADSSGNTIYF.

This chain uses TRBV20-1 with TRBJ2-1; D might be TRBD1 (5 bases). V lost 3 bases and J 8 bases, leaving 20 bases between the germline ends. The CDR3 contains 15 residues. The germline CDR1 and CDR2 sequences are DFQATT and SNEGSKA (reference sequence). Written as DNA, the CDR3 is TGCAGTGCTAGTAATTACCAGGGAAGGTTGGATGAGCAGTTCTTC. This encodes CSASNYQGRLDEQFF.